This T cell receptor (beta chain) was documented in a study of STAT3 mutations in large granular lymphocyte leukemia. Looking at the study overall: Roughly half the longitudinally sequenced T-LGLL patients had canonical STAT3 mutations. Whole-study results and caveats: Every T-cell large granular lymphocyte leukemia patient had at least one immunodominant TCR beta clonotype.

The repertoire was sequenced with immunoSEQ multiplex PCR; TCRdb's copy has only in-frame clones and lacks some. The sample lists about 5,500 clones, just under 95% seen once, with around 35% in the top ten. This CDR3 comprises 14 residues. CDR1 and CDR2 (germline): SNHLY, FYNNEI. V lost 4 bases, J lost 0 bases, and 9 bases lay in between. Details on this clone: What it binds is unknown.

Sequences were obtained from peripheral blood mononuclear cells. The chain has TRBV2 and TRBJ1-2; D remains ambiguous. This receptor was taken from a man in his sixties with T-cell large granular lymphocyte leukemia. Some clones in this sample may be carry-over from other donors' samples. The CDR3, as DNA: TGTGCCAGCAGTGGCGACGGAACTAACTATGGCTACACCTTC. Protein: CASSGDGTNYGYTF.